These 11 T cell receptor beta chains were sequenced from one sample in a study of STAT5B mutations in CD4+ large granular lymphocyte leukemia. TCRdb's copy holds only in-frame clones and misses some; the assay was immunoSEQ multiplex PCR. The data contain about 22,000 clones, roughly 79% of them singletons. The specimen sequenced was CD4+ T cells from blood buffy coats. The receptors were sampled from a human donor in good health.

V gene TRBV7-2 combines with J gene TRBJ2-5; 7 bases are a match to TRBD2. V trimming: 4 bases; J trimming: 1 base; junction bases outside the gene matches: 3. The CDR3 loop spans 14 amino acids. CDR1 and CDR2 from the germline V gene are SGHTA and FQGNSA. CDR3 residues: CASSSTSVQETQYF. The CDR3 DNA sequence: TGTGCCAGCAGCTCCACTAGCGTCCAAGAGACCCAGTACTTC.

The J gene is TRBJ1-4, the V gene TRBV18, with unresolved D. Germline CDR1 and CDR2: KGHSH and LQKENI. CDR3 length equals 15 residues. The V gene lost 5 bases and the J gene lost 7 bases, with 17 bases spanning the gap. The CDR3 spells CASSSLQGAGEKLFF. The DNA of the CDR3 is TGTGCCAGCTCATCCCTACAAGGTGCGGGTGAAAAACTGTTTTTT.

This clone was detected once. The V gene is TRBV29-1, the J gene TRBJ2-2; D uncertain. Trimming shortened V by 3 bases and J by 5 bases, and 13 bases separated the two germline ends. CDR3 length: 14 residues. Germline assignment: CDR1 SQVTM and CDR2 ANQGSEA. This CDR3 is CSVDRIQRTGELFF. The CDR3 nucleotides read TGCAGCGTTGACCGAATACAGAGAACCGGGGAGCTGTTTTTT.

The chain recombines TRBV19 with TRBJ2-3; 9 bases match TRBD2. V shed 3 bases and J 2 bases; nucleotides not matched to a gene: 6. Germline V gene data show CDR1 as LNHDA and CDR2 as SQIVND (reference sequence). The CDR3 is 16 residues long. The CDR3 DNA reads TGTGCCAGTAGTATTGAGGCTAGCGGGGCCACAGATACGCAGTATTTT. Its translation: CASSIEASGATDTQYF.

The chain employs TRBV19 and TRBJ2-5; 10 nucleotides line up with TRBD1. The end of the DNA is better explained by TRBJ2-7, so the J call may be wrong. CDR3 size: 14 residues. From germline, CDR1 is LNHDA and CDR2 SQIVND (reference sequence). CDR3 in amino acids: CASSMDRGVYEQYF. DNA for the CDR3: TGTGCCAGTAGTATGGACAGGGGGGTCTACGAGCAGTACTTC.

This clone was picked up one time. The CDR3 sequence: CASRQGRSTEAFF. The CDR3 bases are TGCGCCAGCAGGCAGGGCCGCAGCACTGAAGCTTTCTTT. The chain recombines TRBV5-1 with TRBJ1-1; possible D gene TRBD1, 5 bases. Germline-derived CDR1 and CDR2 are SGHRS and YFSETQ. The CDR3 contains 13 residues. Between the trimmed V and J ends, which lost 5 bases and 4 bases, there was a span of 12 bases.

The V call is TRBV5-1, the J call TRBJ2-1; 10 nucleotides line up with TRBD1. The CDR3 is 14 residues long. CDR1 is SGHRS, CDR2 YFSETQ, per germline. Trimming removed 4 bases from V and 10 bases from J; junction bases left unmatched: 8. CDR3 sequence reads: CASSGTGESEEQFF. For the CDR3, the DNA is TGCGCCAGCAGCGGGACAGGGGAGAGTGAAGAGCAGTTCTTC. Full variable domain (outside the CDR3, taken from reference TRBV5-1 and TRBJ2-1): KAGVTQTPRYLIKTRGQQVTLSCSPISGHRSVSWYQQTPGQGLQFLFEYFSETQRNKGNFPGRFSGRQFSNSRSEMNVSTLELGDSALYLCASSGTGESEEQFFGPGTRLTVL.

This chain connects TRBV28 to TRBJ2-2, with a possible D match to TRBD1 (6 bases). The V gene lost 3 bases and the J gene lost 2 bases, with 13 bases spanning the gap. There are 16 residues in the CDR3. Per germline, CDR1 MDHEN and CDR2 SYDVKM. DNA of the CDR3: TGTGCCAGCAGTTTTTGGAAAGGGGGTAACACCGGGGAGCTGTTTTTT. This sequence encodes CASSFWKGGNTGELFF.

The V gene is TRBV15, the J gene TRBJ1-2; no definite D call. V dropped 5 bases and J dropped 2 bases, with 18 bases sitting between them. The length of the CDR3 is 16 residues. Looked up from germline, CDR1 is LNHNV and CDR2 is YYDKDF (reference sequence). CDR3 coding DNA: TGTGCCACCAGCCCCGCCGGGCCGCAAAGGAACTATGGCTACACCTTC. This encodes CATSPAGPQRNYGYTF.

The chain is built from TRBV6-1 and TRBJ1-1; D is perhaps TRBD1 (6 bases). This CDR3 spans 14 amino acids. The germline V gene has CDR1 MNHNS and CDR2 SASEGT. The V and J ends lost 4 bases and 11 bases respectively, with 20 bases between them. The CDR3 sequence is CASSGRAGGLEAFF. In nucleotides, the CDR3 is TGTGCCAGCAGTGGAAGGGCCGGGGGGCTCGAGGCTTTCTTT.

This clone showed up just a few times. The V gene is TRBV7-9, the J gene TRBJ2-2; weak D call: TRBD2 (6 bases). The CDR3 contains 15 residues. CDR1 is SEHNR and CDR2 is FQNEAQ in the germline V gene (reference sequence). Trimming left V 1 base short and J 7 bases short, with 13 bases between. The CDR3 DNA sequence: TGTGCCAGCAGCTTAGGGCTAGCGATCGGCGGGGAGCTGTTTTTT. Protein product: CASSLGLAIGGELFF.